This record covers a single TCR beta chain. Antigen: not known. The entry originates in a study of T cell responses to AZD1222 COVID-19 vaccine. Repertoires were generated with immunoSEQ multiplex PCR, while TCRdb's copy carries only in-frame clones and drops some. The data show some 150,000 clones, 70% to 90% seen once. General observations from the study: Unmutated variant regions reportedly attract nearly half of all spike-specific TCRs.

Sequences were derived from peripheral blood, sampled on day 0 of AZD1222 vaccination. The sequence derives from an adult in good health.

In DNA form, the CDR3 reads TGTGCCAGCAATTTTGGGGGGCACACTGAAGCTTTCTTT. Its protein product is CASNFGGHTEAFF. This chain links TRBV12-3 or TRBV12-4 with TRBJ1-1; tentative D call: TRBD1 (6 bases). The V gene lost 7 bases and the J gene lost 3 bases, with 12 bases spanning the gap. The CDR3 contains 13 residues.